One sample yielded the 20 T cell receptor beta chains listed below, sequenced in a study of blood T cell repertoires in COVID-19. TCRdb's table, derived via immunoSEQ multiplex PCR, lists solely in-frame clones and lacks some. Of roughly 50,000 clones listed, more than 85% are singletons. Input material: peripheral blood. The receptors derive from a man aged 50 or older with acute or convalescent COVID-19.

The CDR3 DNA reads as TGTGCCAGCAGTCGAGGACAGTCCTACGAGCAGTACTTC. Translating it yields CASSRGQSYEQYF. The chain couples TRBV2 to TRBJ2-7; the D gene is possibly TRBD1 (6 bases). CDR1 is SNHLY and CDR2 is FYNNEI in the germline V gene. The CDR3 contains 13 residues. V lost 5 bases, J lost 1 base, and 9 bases lay in between.

The chain carries TRBV3-1 (or the pseudogene TRBV3-2) and TRBJ2-1; 9 bases match TRBD1. V lost 1 base and J lost 2; bases outside the gene matches: 9. Germline CDR1 LGHDT, CDR2 YNNKEL (reference sequence). CDR3 length: 18 amino acids. CDR3 DNA sequence: TGTGCCAGCAGCCAAGTCACGGGGACAGGGTGGGCCTACAATGAGCAGTTCTTC. Protein product: CASSQVTGTGWAYNEQFF.

For the CDR3, the DNA is TGTGCCAGCAGTTACCCCATTACAGGGGTGGGCAGCAATCAGCCCCAGCATTTT. Translation: CASSYPITGVGSNQPQHF. The V and J genes are TRBV6-2 or TRBV6-3 and TRBJ1-5, with 7 bases lining up with TRBD1. The germline CDR1 and CDR2 sequences are MNHEY and SVGEGT. Trimming cost V 2 bases and J 1 base; bases outside gene matches: 11. This CDR3 has 18 amino acids.

The chain combines TRBV11-2 with TRBJ2-5, with 8 bases that match TRBD1. Germline CDR1 is SGHAT and CDR2 is FQNNGV. The J segment lost 5 bases and the V segment lost 4 bases, leaving 9 bases of the junction unmatched. CDR3 length: 15 amino acids. CDR3 in DNA: TGTGCCAGCAGCTCGTCGACAGGGGCTAGGGAGACCCAGTACTTC. It codes for CASSSSTGARETQYF.

The chain joins TRBV7-8 to TRBJ1-2, with 9 bases aligning to TRBD1. Trimming cost V 2 bases and J 5 bases; bases outside gene matches: 6. The CDR3 contains 15 residues. Germline V CDR1 and CDR2: SGHVS, FQNEAQ. CDR3 sequence: CASSLRDRVIYGYTF. The CDR3 DNA is TGTGCCAGCAGCTTAAGGGACAGGGTGATTTATGGCTACACCTTC.

The chain carries TRBV19 and TRBJ2-7; 11 bases are shared with TRBD2. The CDR3 has 16 residues. The germline gives CDR1 LNHDA, CDR2 SQIVND (reference sequence). V gave up 4 bases and J gave up 3 bases; unmatched junction bases: 8. CDR3 residues: CASSSARTSGRYEQYF. The CDR3 DNA reads TGTGCCAGTAGTAGTGCCCGGACTAGCGGGCGCTACGAGCAGTACTTC.

This clone was counted only a few times. V is TRBV30 and J is TRBJ2-5; TRBD2 might be the D (6 bases). Trimming took 2 bases from V and 4 from J, leaving 11 bases between them. The CDR3 loop spans 13 amino acids. Germline V gives CDR1 GTSNPN, CDR2 SVGIG (reference sequence). CDR3 in DNA: TGTGCCTGGAGTACCGGGAGCGGAGAGACCCAGTACTTC. This translates into CAWSTGSGETQYF.

V and J are TRBV30 and TRBJ2-2; 11 bases are a match to TRBD1. The trim removed 7 bases at V and 5 bases at J, leaving 6 bases unmatched. There are 14 residues in the CDR3. The V gene's germline CDR1 is GTSNPN and CDR2 SVGIG (reference sequence). CDR3 amino acids: CASPRDRGTGELFF. The CDR3 DNA follows: TGTGCCTCCCCCCGGGACAGGGGGACCGGGGAGCTGTTTTTT.

The chain recombines TRBV19 with TRBJ1-1, with 8 bases aligning to TRBD1. In germline, CDR1 is LNHDA, CDR2 SQIVND (reference sequence). The CDR3 length is 14 residues. Germline trimming cut 5 bases from V and 5 bases from J; bases unmatched to any gene: 7. CDR3: CASSQGAVRTEAFF. Here the CDR3 DNA reads TGTGCCAGTAGTCAGGGGGCGGTTCGTACTGAAGCTTTCTTT.

In DNA, the CDR3 is TGTGCCAGCAGCTTTAGGGACAGAGGCTTAGGGGGCTACACCTTC. This translates into CASSFRDRGLGGYTF. J is TRBJ1-2 and V is TRBV7-2; TRBD1 matches 7 bases. V shed 3 bases, J shed 8 bases, and the junction held 12 bases outside the gene matches. The V gene's germline CDR1 is SGHTA and CDR2 FQGNSA. The CDR3 length is 15 residues.

Worth noting for this clone: The junction does not match germline at one end; this may be a read error. The chain uses TRBV7-6 and TRBJ2-1, with D uncertain. This CDR3 has 15 residues. Germline CDR1 SGHVS, CDR2 FNYEAQ. The CDR3 region is CASSLAQVGYDEQFF. The DNA of the CDR3 is TGTGCCAGCAGCTTAGCTCAGGTGGGCTACGATGAGCAGTTCTTC.

The chain couples TRBV29-1 to TRBJ2-5, with D perhaps matching TRBD1 (5 bases). CDR3 length: 12 residues. The V end was cut by 7 bases, the J end by 0 bases, with 9 bases between. In germline, CDR1 is SQVTM, CDR2 ANQGSEA. The CDR3 bases are TGCAGCGCCTCAGGGTACCAAGAGACCCAGTACTTC. Translated, it gives CSASGYQETQYF.

This clone was observed once. V usage is TRBV19 and J usage is TRBJ1-2, with 9 bases matching TRBD1. Trimming removed 6 bases from V and 4 bases from J; junction bases left unmatched: 12. Germline V gene lookup returns CDR1 LNHDA and CDR2 SQIVND (reference sequence). The CDR3 covers 16 residues. CDR3 amino acids: CASRRITGTGLYGYTF. CDR3 sequence (DNA): TGTGCCAGTAGGCGAATCACCGGGACAGGGCTCTATGGCTACACCTTC.

The chain couples TRBV7-9 to TRBJ1-1, with D perhaps TRBD1 (6 bases). The germline V and J ends were trimmed by 5 bases and 11 bases, with 15 bases remaining between them. CDR3 length: 12 amino acids. Per germline, CDR1 SEHNR and CDR2 FQNEAQ (reference sequence). DNA of the CDR3: TGTGCCAGCAGCCACCCTCAGGGGATGGCTTTCTTT. Residues: CASSHPQGMAFF.

This chain uses TRBV5-1 with TRBJ1-3; unclear D gene. Trimming stripped 0 bases from V and 1 base from J, with 8 bases between. Germline V gene sequence: CDR1 SGHRS, CDR2 YFSETQ. The CDR3 loop spans 15 amino acids. The CDR3 sequence is CASSLDPSSGNTIYF. In nucleotides, the CDR3 is TGCGCCAGCAGCTTGGATCCGTCTTCTGGAAACACCATATATTTT.

The gene calls are TRBV24-1 and TRBJ2-1; perhaps TRBD2 as D (6 bases). Germline CDR1 reads KGHDR; CDR2 reads SFDVKD. Between the trimmed V and J ends, which lost 5 bases and 0 bases, there was a span of 13 bases. The CDR3 spans 16 residues. CDR3 sequence (DNA): TGTGCCACCAGTGGGAGGGACGCGAGCTCCTACAATGAGCAGTTCTTC. Encoded protein: CATSGRDASSYNEQFF.

CDR3 residues: CASSIPLAGTNEQFF. CDR3 nucleotide sequence: TGTGCCAGTAGTATACCGCTAGCGGGCACCAATGAGCAGTTCTTC. The V and J genes are TRBV19 and TRBJ2-1, with TRBD2 matching over 8 bases. Germline CDR1 LNHDA, CDR2 SQIVND (reference sequence). The V segment lost 2 bases and the J segment 6 bases; nucleotides outside the gene matches: 6. The CDR3 runs to 15 residues.

A note on this clone: This specimen includes other DNA sequences encoding the same CDR3. V is TRBV19 and J is TRBJ1-5; 8 bases align to TRBD1. Unmatched junction bases numbered 2, after V lost 6 bases and J lost 4 bases. Looked up from germline, CDR1 is LNHDA and CDR2 is SQIVND (reference sequence). CDR3 length equals 13 residues. The CDR3, as DNA: TGTGCCAGTAGAGACAGGGGAAATCAGCCCCAGCATTTT. Translating gives CASRDRGNQPQHF.

The chain combines TRBV18 with TRBJ1-1, with D unclear. V was cut by 1 base and J by 1 base, with 10 bases left in between. Germline CDR1 and CDR2: KGHSH and LQKENI. This CDR3 region has 15 residues. CDR3 DNA sequence: TGTGCCAGCTCACCACGTCAGAATAAGAACACTGAAGCTTTCTTT. Translated: CASSPRQNKNTEAFF.

This rearrangement joins TRBV3-1 (or the pseudogene TRBV3-2) to TRBJ2-2, with 14 bases that match TRBD2. J was trimmed by 4 bases and V by 6 bases; bases with no gene match: 7. Germline lookup yields CDR1 LGHDT and CDR2 YNNKEL (reference sequence). The CDR3 consists of 17 residues. This chain's CDR3 is CASSPGLAGGGTGELFF. Written as DNA, the CDR3 is TGTGCCAGCAGTCCCGGACTAGCGGGAGGTGGCACCGGGGAGCTGTTTTTT.